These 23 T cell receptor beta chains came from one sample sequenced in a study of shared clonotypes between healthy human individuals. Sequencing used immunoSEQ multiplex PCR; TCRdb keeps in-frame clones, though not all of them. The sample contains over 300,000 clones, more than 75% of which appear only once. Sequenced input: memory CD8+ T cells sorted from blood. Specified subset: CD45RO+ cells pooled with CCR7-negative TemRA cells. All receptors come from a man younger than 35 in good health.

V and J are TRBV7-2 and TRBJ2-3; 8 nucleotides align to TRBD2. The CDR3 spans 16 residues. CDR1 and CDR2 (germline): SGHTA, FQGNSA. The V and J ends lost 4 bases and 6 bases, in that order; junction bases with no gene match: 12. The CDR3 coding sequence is TGTGCCAGCAGCTCGTTAGGGACTAGTTGGGCTGATACGCAGTATTTT. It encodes CASSSLGTSWADTQYF.

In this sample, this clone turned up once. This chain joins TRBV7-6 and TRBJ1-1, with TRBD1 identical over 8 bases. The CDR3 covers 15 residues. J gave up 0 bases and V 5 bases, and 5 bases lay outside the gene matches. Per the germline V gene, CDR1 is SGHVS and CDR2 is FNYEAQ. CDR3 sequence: CASSLGTGVNTEAFF. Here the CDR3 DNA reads TGTGCCAGCAGCCTAGGGACAGGAGTGAACACTGAAGCTTTCTTT.

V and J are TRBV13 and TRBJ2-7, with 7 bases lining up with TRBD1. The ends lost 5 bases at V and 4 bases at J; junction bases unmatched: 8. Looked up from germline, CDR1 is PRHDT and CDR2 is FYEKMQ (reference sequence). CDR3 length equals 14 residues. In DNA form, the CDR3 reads TGTGCCAGCAGCCAACCCGGGACAGAATACGAGCAGTACTTC. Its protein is CASSQPGTEYEQYF.

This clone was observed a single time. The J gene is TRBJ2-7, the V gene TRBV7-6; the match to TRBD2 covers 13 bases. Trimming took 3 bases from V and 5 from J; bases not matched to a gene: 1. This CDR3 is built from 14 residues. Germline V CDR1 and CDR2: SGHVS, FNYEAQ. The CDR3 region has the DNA TGTGCCAGCAGCTTCGGACTAGCGGGGGACGAGCAGTACTTC. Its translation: CASSFGLAGDEQYF.

The CDR3 region is CASSGKAIQETQYF. The CDR3 region has the DNA TGTGCCAGCAGCGGGAAGGCCATCCAAGAGACCCAGTACTTC. This sequence joins TRBV7-9 and TRBJ2-5; no firm D call. The CDR3 loop spans 14 amino acids. Germline assignment: CDR1 SEHNR and CDR2 FQNEAQ (reference sequence). Trimming cost V 5 bases and J 1 base, with 11 bases left between them.

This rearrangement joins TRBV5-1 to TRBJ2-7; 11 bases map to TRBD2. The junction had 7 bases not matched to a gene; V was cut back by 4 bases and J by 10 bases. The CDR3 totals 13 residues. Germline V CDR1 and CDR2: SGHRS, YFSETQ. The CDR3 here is CASSTSGGGSQYF. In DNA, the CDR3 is TGCGCCAGCAGCACTAGCGGGGGAGGGAGTCAGTACTTC.

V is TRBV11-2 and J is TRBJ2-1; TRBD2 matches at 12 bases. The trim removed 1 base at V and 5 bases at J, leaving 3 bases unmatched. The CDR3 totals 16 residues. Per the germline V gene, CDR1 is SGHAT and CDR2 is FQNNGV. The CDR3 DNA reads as TGTGCCAGCAGCTTAGCGGCTAGCGGGAGGGACAATGAGCAGTTCTTC. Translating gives CASSLAASGRDNEQFF.

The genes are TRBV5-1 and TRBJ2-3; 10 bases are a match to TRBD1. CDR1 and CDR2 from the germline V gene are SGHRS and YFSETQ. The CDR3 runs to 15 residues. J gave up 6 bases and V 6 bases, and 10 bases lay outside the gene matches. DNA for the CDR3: TGCGCCAGCATCCCGGACAGGGGGAAGAGGGATACGCAGTATTTT. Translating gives CASIPDRGKRDTQYF.

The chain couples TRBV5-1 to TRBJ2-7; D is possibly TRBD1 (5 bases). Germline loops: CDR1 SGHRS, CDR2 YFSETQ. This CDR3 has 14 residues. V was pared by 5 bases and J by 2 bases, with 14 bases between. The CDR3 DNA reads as TGCGCCAGCAGACCAGGGATTTTACCCTACGAGCAGTACTTC. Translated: CASRPGILPYEQYF.

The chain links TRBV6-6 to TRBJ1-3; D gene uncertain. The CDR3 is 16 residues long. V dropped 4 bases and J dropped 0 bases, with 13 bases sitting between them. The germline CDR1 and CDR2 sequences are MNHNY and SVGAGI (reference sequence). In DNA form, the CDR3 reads TGTGCCAGCAGTTTCTATGACGTACTCTCTGGAAACACCATATATTTT. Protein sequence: CASSFYDVLSGNTIYF.

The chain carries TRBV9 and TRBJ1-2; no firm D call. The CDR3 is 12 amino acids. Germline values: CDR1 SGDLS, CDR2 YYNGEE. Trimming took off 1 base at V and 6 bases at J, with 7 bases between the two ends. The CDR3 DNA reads TGTGCCAGCAGCGTACAATCTGATGGCTACACCTTC. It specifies CASSVQSDGYTF.

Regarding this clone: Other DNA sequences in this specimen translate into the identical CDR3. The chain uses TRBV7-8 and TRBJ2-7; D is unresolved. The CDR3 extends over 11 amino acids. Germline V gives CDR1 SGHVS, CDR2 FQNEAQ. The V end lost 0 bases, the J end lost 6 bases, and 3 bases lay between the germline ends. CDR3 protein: CASSLAVEQYF. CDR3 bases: TGTGCCAGCAGCTTAGCGGTCGAGCAGTACTTC.

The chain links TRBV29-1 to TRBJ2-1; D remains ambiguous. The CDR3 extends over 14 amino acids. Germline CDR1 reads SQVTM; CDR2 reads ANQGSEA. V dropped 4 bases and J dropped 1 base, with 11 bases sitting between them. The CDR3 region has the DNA TGCAGCGTTGTCGAGACCCTTTCCTACAATGAGCAGTTCTTC. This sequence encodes CSVVETLSYNEQFF.

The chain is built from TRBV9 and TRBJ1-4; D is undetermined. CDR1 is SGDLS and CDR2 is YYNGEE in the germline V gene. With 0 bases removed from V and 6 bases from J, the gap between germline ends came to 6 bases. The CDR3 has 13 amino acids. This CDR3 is CASSVGVDEKLFF. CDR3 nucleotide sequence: TGTGCCAGCAGCGTAGGAGTGGATGAAAAACTGTTTTTT. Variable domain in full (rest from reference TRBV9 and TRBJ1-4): DSGVTQTPKHLITATGQRVTLRCSPRSGDLSVYWYQQSLDQGLQFLIQYYNGEERAKGNILERFSAQQFPDLHSELNLSSLELGDSALYFCASSVGVDEKLFFGSGTQLSVL.

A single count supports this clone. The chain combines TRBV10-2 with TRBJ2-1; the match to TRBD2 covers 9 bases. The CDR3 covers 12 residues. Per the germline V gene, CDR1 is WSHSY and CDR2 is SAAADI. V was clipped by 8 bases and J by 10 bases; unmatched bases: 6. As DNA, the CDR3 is TGCGCCAGCGGACCCAGCGGGGGGGAGCAGTTCTTC. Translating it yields CASGPSGGEQFF.

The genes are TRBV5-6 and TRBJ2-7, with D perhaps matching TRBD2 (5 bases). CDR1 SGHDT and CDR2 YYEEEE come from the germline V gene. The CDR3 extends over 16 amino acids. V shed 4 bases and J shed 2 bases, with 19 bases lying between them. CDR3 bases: TGTGCCAGCAGCGGGAGTTCGGGCAGAAGCACCTACGAGCAGTACTTC. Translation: CASSGSSGRSTYEQYF. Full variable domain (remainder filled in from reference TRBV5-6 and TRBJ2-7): DAGVTQSPTHLIKTRGQQVTLRCSPKSGHDTVSWYQQALGQGPQFIFQYYEEEERQRGNFPDRFSGHQFPNYSSELNVNALLLGDSALYLCASSGSSGRSTYEQYFGPGTRLTVT.

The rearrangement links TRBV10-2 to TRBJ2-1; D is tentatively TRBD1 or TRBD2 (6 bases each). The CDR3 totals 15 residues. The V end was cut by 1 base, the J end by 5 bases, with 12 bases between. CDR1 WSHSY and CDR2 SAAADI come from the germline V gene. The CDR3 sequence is CASSEWRGTNNEQFF. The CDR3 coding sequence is TGCGCCAGCAGTGAGTGGAGGGGGACAAACAATGAGCAGTTCTTC.

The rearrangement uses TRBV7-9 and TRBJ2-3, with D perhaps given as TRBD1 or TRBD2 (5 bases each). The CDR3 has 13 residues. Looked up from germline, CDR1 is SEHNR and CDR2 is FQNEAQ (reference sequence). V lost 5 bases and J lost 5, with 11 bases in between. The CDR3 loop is CASSPRGEDTQYF. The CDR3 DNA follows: TGTGCCAGCAGCCCTCGAGGGGAAGATACGCAGTATTTT.

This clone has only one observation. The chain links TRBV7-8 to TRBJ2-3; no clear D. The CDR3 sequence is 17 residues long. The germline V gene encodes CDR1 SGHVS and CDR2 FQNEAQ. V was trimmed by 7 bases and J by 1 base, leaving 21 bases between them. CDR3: CASTKSPTLGGTDTQYF. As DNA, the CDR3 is TGTGCCAGCACAAAGTCCCCTACTCTAGGAGGCACAGATACGCAGTATTTT.

The CDR3 region has the DNA TGCGCCAGCAGCCAGAGCCTAAACTACGAGCAGTACTTC. Amino acid sequence: CASSQSLNYEQYF. The chain has TRBV4-3 and TRBJ2-7; D call uncertain. Germline V lookup: CDR1 LGHNA, CDR2 YSLEER. The CDR3 totals 13 residues. V lost 3 bases and J lost 3, with 9 bases in between.

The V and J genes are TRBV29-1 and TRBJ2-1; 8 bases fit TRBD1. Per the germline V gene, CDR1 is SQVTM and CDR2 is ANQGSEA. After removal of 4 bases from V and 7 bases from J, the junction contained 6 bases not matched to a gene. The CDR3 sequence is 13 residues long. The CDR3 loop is CSVAGQGVNEQFF. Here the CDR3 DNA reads TGCAGCGTTGCTGGACAGGGTGTGAATGAGCAGTTCTTC.

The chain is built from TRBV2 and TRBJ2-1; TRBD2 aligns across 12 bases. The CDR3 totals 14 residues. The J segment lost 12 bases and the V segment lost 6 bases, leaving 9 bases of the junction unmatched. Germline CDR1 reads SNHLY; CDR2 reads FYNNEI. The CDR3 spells CASRRRLAGDLQFF. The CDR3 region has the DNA TGTGCCAGCAGGAGGAGACTAGCGGGGGACTTGCAGTTCTTC.

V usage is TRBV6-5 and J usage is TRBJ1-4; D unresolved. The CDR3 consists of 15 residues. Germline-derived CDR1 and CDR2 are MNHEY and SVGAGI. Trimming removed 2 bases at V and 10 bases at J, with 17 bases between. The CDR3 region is CASSYHTRVGGKLFF. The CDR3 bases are TGTGCCAGCAGTTACCATACGCGAGTAGGTGGAAAACTGTTTTTT.